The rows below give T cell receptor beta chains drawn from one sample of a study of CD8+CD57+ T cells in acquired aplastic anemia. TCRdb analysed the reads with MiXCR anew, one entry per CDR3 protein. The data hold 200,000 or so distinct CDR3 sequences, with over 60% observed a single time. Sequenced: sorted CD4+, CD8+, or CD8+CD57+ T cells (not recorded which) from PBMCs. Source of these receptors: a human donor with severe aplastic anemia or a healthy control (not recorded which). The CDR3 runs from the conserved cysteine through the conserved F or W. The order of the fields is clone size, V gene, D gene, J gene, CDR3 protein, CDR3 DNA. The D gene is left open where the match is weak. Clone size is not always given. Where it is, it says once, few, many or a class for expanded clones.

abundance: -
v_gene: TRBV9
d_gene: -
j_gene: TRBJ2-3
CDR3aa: CASSVATFADTQYF
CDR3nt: TGTGCCAGCAGCGTAGCCACCTTCGCAGATACGCAGTATTTT

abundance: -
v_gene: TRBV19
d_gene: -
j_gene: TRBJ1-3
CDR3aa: CASSIRLSSGNTIYF
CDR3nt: TGTGCCAGTAGTATCCGGCTGAGCTCTGGAAACACCATATATTTT

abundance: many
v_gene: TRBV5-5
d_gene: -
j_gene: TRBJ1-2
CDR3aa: CASSLHSSYYGYTF
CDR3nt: TGTGCCAGCAGCTTGCACAGTTCCTACTATGGCTACACCTTC

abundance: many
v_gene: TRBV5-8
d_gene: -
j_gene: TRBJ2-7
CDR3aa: CASSTLLSYEQYF
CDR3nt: TGTGCCAGCAGCACCCTACTCTCCTACGAGCAGTACTTC

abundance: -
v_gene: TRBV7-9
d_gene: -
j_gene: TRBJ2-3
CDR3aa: CASSLGSGTRGDTQYF
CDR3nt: TGTGCCAGCAGCTTGGGTTCGGGGACCCGTGGAGATACGCAGTATTTT

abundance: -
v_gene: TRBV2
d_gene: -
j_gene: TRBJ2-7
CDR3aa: CASTGAYYEQYF
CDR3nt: TGTGCCAGCACAGGGGCTTACTACGAGCAGTACTTC

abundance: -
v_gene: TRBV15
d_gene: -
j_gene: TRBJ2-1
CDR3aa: CATSRDRSGINEQFF
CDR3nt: TGTGCCACCAGCAGAGATCGTTCAGGGATTAATGAGCAGTTCTTC

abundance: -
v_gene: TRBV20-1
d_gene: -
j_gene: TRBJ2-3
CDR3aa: CSVRRGADTQYF
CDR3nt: TGCAGTGTCAGGAGAGGCGCAGATACGCAGTATTTT

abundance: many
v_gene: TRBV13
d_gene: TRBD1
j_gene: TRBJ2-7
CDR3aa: CASRDRGVYEQYF
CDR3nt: TGTGCCAGCAGGGACAGGGGGGTGTACGAGCAGTACTTC

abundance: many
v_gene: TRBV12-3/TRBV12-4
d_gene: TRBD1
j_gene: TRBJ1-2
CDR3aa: CASSLSQGANYGYTF
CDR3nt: TGTGCCAGCAGTTTATCCCAGGGGGCAAACTATGGCTACACCTTC

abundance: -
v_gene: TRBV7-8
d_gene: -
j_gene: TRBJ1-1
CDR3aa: CASSRVGDTEAFF
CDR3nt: TGTGCCAGCAGCCGAGTTGGGGACACTGAGGCTTTCTTT

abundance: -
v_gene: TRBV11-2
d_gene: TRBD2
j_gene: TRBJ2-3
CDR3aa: CASSPLASGSRYTQYF
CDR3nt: TGTGCCAGCAGCCCCCTGGCTAGCGGGAGTAGGTATACGCAGTATTTT

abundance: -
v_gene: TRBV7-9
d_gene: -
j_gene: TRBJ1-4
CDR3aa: CASSLEPGILFF
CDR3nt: TGTGCCAGCAGTTTAGAGCCAGGGATACTGTTTTTT

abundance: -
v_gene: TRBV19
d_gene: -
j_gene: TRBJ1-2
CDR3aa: CASSQWAGRLDYGYTF
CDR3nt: TGTGCCAGTAGTCAGTGGGCCGGGCGGCTTGACTATGGCTACACCTTC

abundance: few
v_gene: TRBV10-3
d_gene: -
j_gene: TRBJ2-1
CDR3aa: CAITGEGGNNEQFF
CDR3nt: TGTGCCATCACAGGGGAAGGCGGTAACAATGAGCAGTTCTTC

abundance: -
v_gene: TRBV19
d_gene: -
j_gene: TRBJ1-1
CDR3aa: CASSFGARNTEAFF
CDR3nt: TGTGCCAGTAGTTTTGGGGCCCGGAACACTGAAGCTTTCTTT

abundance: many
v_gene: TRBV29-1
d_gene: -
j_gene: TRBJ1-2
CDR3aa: CSVQGEENYGYTF
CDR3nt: TGCAGCGTTCAGGGAGAAGAGAACTATGGCTACACCTTC

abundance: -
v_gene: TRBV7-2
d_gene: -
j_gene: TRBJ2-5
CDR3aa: CASSPNGGGETQYF
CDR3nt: TGTGCCAGCAGCCCGAACGGGGGTGGGGAGACCCAGTACTTC

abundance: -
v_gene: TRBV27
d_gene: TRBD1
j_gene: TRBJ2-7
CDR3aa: CASSYRDRAYEQYF
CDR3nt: TGTGCCAGCAGCTATAGGGACAGGGCCTACGAGCAGTACTTC

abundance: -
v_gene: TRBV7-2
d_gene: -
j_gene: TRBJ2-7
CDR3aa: CASSLGVSGEQYF
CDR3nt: TGTGCCAGCAGCTTAGGAGTAAGCGGCGAGCAGTACTTC

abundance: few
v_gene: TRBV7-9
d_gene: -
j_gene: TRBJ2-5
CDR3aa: CASSPPGGGETQYF
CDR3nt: TGTGCCAGCAGTCCCCCTGGGGGCGGAGAGACCCAGTACTTC

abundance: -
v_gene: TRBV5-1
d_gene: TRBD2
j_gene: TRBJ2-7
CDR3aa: CASSLEASGGYEQYF
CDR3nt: TGCGCCAGCAGCTTGGAGGCTAGCGGGGGGTACGAGCAGTACTTC

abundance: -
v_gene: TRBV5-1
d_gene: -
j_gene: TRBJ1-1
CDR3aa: CASSFDRTEAFF
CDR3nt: TGCGCCAGCAGCTTCGACAGGACTGAAGCTTTCTTT

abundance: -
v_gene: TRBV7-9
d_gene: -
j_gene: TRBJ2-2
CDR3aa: CASSSPSFGELFF
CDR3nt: TGTGCCAGCAGCTCCCCTTCGTTCGGGGAGCTGTTTTTT

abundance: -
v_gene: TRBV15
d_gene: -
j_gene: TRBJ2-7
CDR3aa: CATSRDSGYPPYEQYF
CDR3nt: TGTGCCACCAGCAGAGATTCCGGGTATCCTCCCTACGAGCAGTACTTC

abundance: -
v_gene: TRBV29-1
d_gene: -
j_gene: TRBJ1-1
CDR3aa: CSVEGGLNTEAFF
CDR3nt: TGCAGCGTTGAAGGCGGTCTGAACACTGAAGCTTTCTTT

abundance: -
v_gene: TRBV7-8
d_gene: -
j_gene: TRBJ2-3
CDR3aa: CASRRTEITDTQYF
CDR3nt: TGTGCCAGCAGGAGGACAGAGATCACAGATACGCAGTATTTT

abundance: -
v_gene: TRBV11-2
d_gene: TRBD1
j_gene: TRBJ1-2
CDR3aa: CASYGQGGYGYTF
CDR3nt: TGTGCCAGCTACGGACAGGGGGGCTATGGCTACACCTTC

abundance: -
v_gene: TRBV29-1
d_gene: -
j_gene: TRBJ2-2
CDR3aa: CSAYRTGNTGELFF
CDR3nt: TGCAGCGCGTATAGGACGGGGAACACCGGGGAGCTGTTTTTT

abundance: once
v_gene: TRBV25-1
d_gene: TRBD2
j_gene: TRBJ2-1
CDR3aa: CASSNPGLAGAHNEQFF
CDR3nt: TGTGCCAGCAGTAACCCTGGGCTAGCGGGAGCCCACAATGAGCAGTTCTTC

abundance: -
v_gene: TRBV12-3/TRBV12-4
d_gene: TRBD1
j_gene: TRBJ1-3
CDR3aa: CASSQGQGVGNTIYF
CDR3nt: TGTGCCAGCAGCCAAGGACAGGGGGTAGGAAACACCATATATTTT

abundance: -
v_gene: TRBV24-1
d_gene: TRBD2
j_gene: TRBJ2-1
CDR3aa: CATSQLAGGYNEQFF
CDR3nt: TGTGCCACCAGTCAACTAGCGGGAGGTTACAATGAGCAGTTCTTC

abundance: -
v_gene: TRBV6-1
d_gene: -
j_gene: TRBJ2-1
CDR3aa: CASSHTSSTSLEQFF
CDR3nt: TGTGCCAGCAGCCATACTAGCAGCACAAGCTTGGAGCAGTTCTTC

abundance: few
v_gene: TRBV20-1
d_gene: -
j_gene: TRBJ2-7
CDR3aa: CSVEDSNSYEQYF
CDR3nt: TGCAGCGTTGAGGACAGCAACTCCTACGAGCAGTACTTC

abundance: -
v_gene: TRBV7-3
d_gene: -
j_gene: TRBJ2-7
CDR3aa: CASSPSGEGEQYF
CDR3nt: TGTGCCAGCAGCCCCTCCGGTGAGGGCGAGCAGTACTTC

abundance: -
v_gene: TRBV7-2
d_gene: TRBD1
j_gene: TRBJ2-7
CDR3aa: CASSLRGQALTYEQYF
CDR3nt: TGTGCCAGCAGCTTAAGGGGACAGGCTCTCACCTACGAGCAGTACTTC

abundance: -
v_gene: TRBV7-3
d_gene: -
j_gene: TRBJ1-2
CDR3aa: CASSPGPTTNYGYTF
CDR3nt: TGTGCCAGCAGCCCGGGACCGACTACTAACTATGGCTACACCTTC